Listed here are 28 T cell receptor beta chains from one sample, sequenced in a study of T-cell memory formation after mild COVID-19. TCRdb re-called the 5' RACE reads through MiXCR, storing one row per CDR3 protein. There are about 120,000 distinct CDR3 sequences in the sample; 20% to 25% occur only once, and roughly two fifths lies in the top ten. The sample taken for sequencing was PBMCs or a T cell subset sorted from them (not recorded which). These receptors originate from a man younger than 35 who had mild COVID-19 (a few samples of this study predate the infection). Cell type and time point are not known.

This clonotype has only a few counts. The J gene is TRBJ2-2, the V gene TRBV6-5; D gene uncertain. This CDR3 comprises 14 residues. Trimming stripped 4 bases from V and 3 bases from J, with 9 bases between. The V gene's germline CDR1 is MNHEY and CDR2 SVGAGI. Here the CDR3 DNA reads TGTGCCAGCAGTTGGGCGCATTACACCGGGGAGCTGTTTTTT. This translates into CASSWAHYTGELFF.

The chain recombines TRBV7-9 with TRBJ1-2, with D unclear. From germline, CDR1 is SEHNR and CDR2 FQNEAQ (reference sequence). The CDR3 totals 14 residues. V dropped 2 bases and J dropped 5 bases, with 12 bases sitting between them. The CDR3 reads CASSLNPGRYGYTF. DNA for the CDR3: TGTGCCAGCAGCTTAAATCCGGGGAGGTATGGCTACACCTTC.

This clonotype has just a few counts. The chain recombines TRBV6-2 or TRBV6-3 with TRBJ2-3; 11 positions match TRBD1. V lost 6 bases to trimming and J lost 3 bases; unmatched junction nucleotides: 2. From germline, CDR1 is MNHEY and CDR2 SVGEGT. The CDR3 totals 14 residues. CDR3 nucleotide sequence: TGTGCCAGCAGAAGGGACAGGGGGACAGATACGCAGTATTTT. Protein product: CASRRDRGTDTQYF.

The gene calls are TRBV25-1 and TRBJ1-2; 8 positions agree with TRBD1. The germline V gene encodes CDR1 MGHDK and CDR2 SYGVNS. J lost 10 bases, V lost 4 bases, and 8 bases had no gene match. CDR3 size: 13 residues. CDR3 loop: CASSVMVQGDYTF. CDR3 coding DNA: TGTGCCAGCAGTGTTATGGTACAGGGGGACTACACCTTC.

The CDR3 is CASSLLDSNQPQHF. Here the CDR3 DNA reads TGTGCCAGCAGTCTGCTGGACAGCAATCAGCCCCAGCATTTT. The chain links TRBV27 to TRBJ1-5; D gene unclear. This CDR3 contains 14 residues. Germline V CDR1 and CDR2: MNHEY, SMNVEV (reference sequence). The V end was cut by 5 bases, the J end by 1 base, with 9 bases between.

V is TRBV7-9 and J is TRBJ2-5; 8 bases line up with TRBD1. V lost 1 base and J lost 5; bases outside the gene matches: 3. The CDR3 contains 14 residues. The germline gives CDR1 SEHNR, CDR2 FQNEAQ (reference sequence). In nucleotides, the CDR3 is TGTGCCAGCAGCTTAGAGAGGGACAGGGAGACCCAGTACTTC. The encoded protein is CASSLERDRETQYF.

This chain connects TRBV24-1 to TRBJ2-1, with a tentative D call TRBD2 (5 bases). The CDR3 totals 15 residues. Trimming removed 0 bases at V and 0 bases at J, with 5 bases between. The germline V gene has CDR1 KGHDR and CDR2 SFDVKD. CDR3 amino acids: CATSDLRGSYNEQFF. CDR3 bases: TGTGCCACCAGTGATTTGCGGGGCTCCTACAATGAGCAGTTCTTC.

The V call is TRBV6-2 or TRBV6-3, the J call TRBJ1-1; unclear D gene. There are 14 residues in the CDR3. Trimming stripped 7 bases from V and 1 base from J, with 13 bases between. Germline lookup yields CDR1 MNHEY and CDR2 SVGEGT. As DNA, the CDR3 is TGTGCCAGCACGTTCTGGGCGGGGAACACTGAAGCTTTCTTT. It specifies CASTFWAGNTEAFF.

J is TRBJ2-2 and V is TRBV12-3 or TRBV12-4, with 7 bases aligning to TRBD2. The CDR3 runs 15 residues. V shed 4 bases and J 2 bases; nucleotides not matched to a gene: 4. The CDR3 bases are TGTGCCAGCAGTTGGCGCGGGGGAAACACCGGGGAGCTGTTTTTT. This encodes CASSWRGGNTGELFF.

This clonotype was picked up a small number of times. This chain connects TRBV5-1 to TRBJ1-3; D is perhaps TRBD1 (6 bases). Germline V gives CDR1 SGHRS, CDR2 YFSETQ. CDR3 size: 15 residues. V was trimmed by 0 bases and J by 3 bases, leaving 10 bases between them. The DNA of the CDR3 is TGCGCCAGCAGCTTGGGAGGGGGTCATGGAAACACCATATATTTT. It translates to CASSLGGGHGNTIYF.

A few counts support this clonotype. The chain combines TRBV4-2 with TRBJ1-6; 8 bases map to TRBD1. Germline lookup yields CDR1 LGHNA and CDR2 YNFKEQ. The CDR3 is 13 amino acids. Trimming at V came to 3 bases and at J to 14 bases, leaving 6 bases not matched to a gene. This chain's CDR3 is CASSQDRVPALHF. DNA of the CDR3: TGTGCCAGCAGCCAGGACAGGGTTCCGGCCCTCCACTTT.

V is TRBV7-9 and J is TRBJ2-1; 10 positions match TRBD2. Trimming took 1 base from V and 0 from J; bases not matched to a gene: 9. The CDR3 is 19 amino acids. CDR1 SEHNR and CDR2 FQNEAQ come from the germline V gene (reference sequence). CDR3 region: CASSLGYSGGESSYNEQFF. The CDR3 coding sequence is TGTGCCAGCAGCTTAGGGTACAGCGGGGGGGAAAGCTCCTACAATGAGCAGTTCTTC.

The sample holds a few counts of this clonotype. As DNA, the CDR3 is TGCGCCAGCAGCCAATGGGACAGGGGCACAGATACGCAGTATTTT. The encoded protein is CASSQWDRGTDTQYF. The chain links TRBV4-1 to TRBJ2-3; 9 positions agree with TRBD1. This CDR3 has 15 amino acids. Germline loops: CDR1 MGHRA, CDR2 YSYEKL. J gave up 1 base and V 2 bases, and 1 base lay outside the gene matches.

CDR3 nucleotides: TGTGCCAGCAGTTACTCGATTCTTGGACAGGGGGATGGCTACACCTTC. It yields the protein CASSYSILGQGDGYTF. The chain uses TRBV6-5 and TRBJ1-2; 10 bases are shared with TRBD1. Germline V CDR1 and CDR2: MNHEY, SVGAGI. CDR3 length: 16 residues. Trimming cost V 0 bases and J 6 bases; bases outside gene matches: 7.

This clonotype was seen a few times. The chain uses TRBV7-2 and TRBJ2-7; D uncertain. Trimming cost V 3 bases and J 4 bases, with 7 bases left between them. The CDR3 is 12 residues long. Germline CDR1 SGHTA, CDR2 FQGNSA. CDR3 DNA sequence: TGTGCCAGCAGCTTTGAAGGTTACGAGCAGTACGTC. It specifies CASSFEGYEQYV.

V is TRBV7-9 and J is TRBJ2-6; 8 bases agree with TRBD1. This CDR3 is 16 amino acids long. Germline V CDR1 and CDR2: SEHNR, FQNEAQ (reference sequence). V was pared by 4 bases and J by 4 bases, with 6 bases of the junction left unmatched. CDR3 nucleotide sequence: TGTGCCAGCAGCTCGACAGGGGATAGAGGGGCCAACGTCCTGACTTTC. It codes for CASSSTGDRGANVLTF.

This clonotype turned up a few times. The chain has TRBV20-1 and TRBJ2-3, with D perhaps TRBD2 (5 bases). The CDR3 is made up of 16 amino acids. Germline CDR1 DFQATT, CDR2 SNEGSKA (reference sequence). Trimming removed 3 bases from V and 0 bases from J, with 16 bases in between. The DNA for the CDR3 is TGCAGTGCTAGCCGCCTCGGGAACCCTAGCACAGATACGCAGTATTTT. This encodes CSASRLGNPSTDTQYF.

This clonotype was observed many times. V gene TRBV6-5 combines with J gene TRBJ2-3; D might be TRBD2 (5 bases). Germline V gene data show CDR1 as MNHEY and CDR2 as SVGAGI. Trimming stripped 6 bases from V and 0 bases from J, with 22 bases between. The CDR3 has 18 residues. CDR3: CASSPSQTVWASTDTQYF. The CDR3, as DNA: TGTGCCAGCAGCCCTAGCCAGACTGTCTGGGCTAGCACAGATACGCAGTATTTT.

This clonotype showed up just a few times. The gene calls are TRBV7-2 and TRBJ2-5; 8 nucleotides match TRBD2. The V gene's germline CDR1 is SGHTA and CDR2 FQGNSA. The CDR3 is 15 residues long. J gave up 2 bases and V 3 bases, and 5 bases lay outside the gene matches. The DNA for the CDR3 is TGTGCCAGCAGCTTGGGCGGGGGGAGTCAAGAGACCCAGTACTTC. Its translation is CASSLGGGSQETQYF.

This clonotype appeared many times. The chain recombines TRBV7-3 with TRBJ2-1; 12 nucleotides line up with TRBD1. The V and J ends lost 2 bases and 8 bases, in that order; junction bases with no gene match: 13. Germline V gene lookup returns CDR1 SGHTA and CDR2 FQGTGA. This CDR3 has 18 amino acids. CDR3 in amino acids: CASSLEPPGTGGFHEQFF. The DNA for the CDR3 is TGTGCCAGCAGCTTAGAACCCCCCGGGACAGGGGGCTTTCATGAGCAGTTCTTC. Full variable domain (remainder filled in from reference TRBV7-3 and TRBJ2-1): GAGVSQTPSNKVTEKGKYVELRCDPISGHTALYWYRQSLGQGPEFLIYFQGTGAADDSGLPNDRFFAVRPEGSVSTLKIQRTERGDSAVYLCASSLEPPGTGGFHEQFFGPGTRLTVL.

This clonotype was found a few times. This chain joins TRBV15 and TRBJ2-4; 7 bases match TRBD1. Germline CDR1 is LNHNV and CDR2 is YYDKDF (reference sequence). The CDR3 spans 19 residues. V lost 2 bases and J lost 0; bases outside the gene matches: 13. The CDR3 DNA reads TGTGCCACCAGCAGATTACCGCCCGGGACAGAGCTAGCCAAAAACATTCAGTACTTC. Amino acids: CATSRLPPGTELAKNIQYF.

The CDR3 spells CASSLPGQGIYEQYV. CDR3 sequence (DNA): TGTGCCAGCAGCTTACCGGGACAGGGGATTTACGAGCAGTACGTC. This rearrangement joins TRBV7-8 to TRBJ2-7; 10 bases line up with TRBD1. In germline, CDR1 is SGHVS, CDR2 FQNEAQ. CDR3 size: 15 residues. J gave up 4 bases and V 2 bases, and 5 bases lay outside the gene matches.

This clonotype occurred a few times. The chain couples TRBV12-5 to TRBJ2-6, with TRBD2 matching over 7 bases. V lost 6 bases and J lost 3; bases outside the gene matches: 8. This CDR3 spans 16 amino acids. Germline CDR1 is LGHNT and CDR2 is FRNRAP. The CDR3, as DNA: TGTGCTAGTGGCCGTTCGGGGGAGGGTGGGGCCAACGTCCTGACTTTC. Translating it yields CASGRSGEGGANVLTF.

V and J are TRBV11-2 and TRBJ2-7; TRBD2 agrees at 10 bases. This CDR3 has 15 residues. Germline trimming cut 4 bases from V and 4 bases from J; bases unmatched to any gene: 7. Germline V gives CDR1 SGHAT, CDR2 FQNNGV. CDR3 DNA sequence: TGTGCCAGCAGCTCGTCCCTAGCGGGGGAGTACGAGCAGTACTTC. This sequence encodes CASSSSLAGEYEQYF.

The V call is TRBV6-5, the J call TRBJ1-1, with 8 bases fitting TRBD1. CDR1 is MNHEY, CDR2 SVGAGI, per germline. This CDR3 comprises 13 residues. The V segment lost 2 bases and the J segment 8 bases; nucleotides outside the gene matches: 4. DNA of the CDR3: TGTGCCAGCAGTTACGCAGGGGGCCGAGAAGCTTTCTTT. Protein: CASSYAGGREAFF.

In its sample, this clonotype ranks as medium-sized. Compared with germline, one end of the junction differs, possibly owing to a read error. V gene TRBV5-1 combines with J gene TRBJ2-3; unclear D gene. This CDR3 has 13 amino acids. Germline V gene data show CDR1 as SGHRS and CDR2 as YFSETQ. For the CDR3, the DNA is TGTGCCAGCAGTTTGACTAGCACAGATACGCAGTATTTT. It encodes CASSLTSTDTQYF.

This clonotype was seen a few times. The chain recombines TRBV5-6 with TRBJ1-2; D gene uncertain. The germline V gene has CDR1 SGHDT and CDR2 YYEEEE. V lost 0 bases and J lost 4, with 10 bases in between. CDR3 length: 14 amino acids. Here the CDR3 DNA reads TGTGCCAGCAGCTTGGGGACGTCTATCTATGGCTACACCTTC. It is translated as CASSLGTSIYGYTF.

Only a few counts were recorded for this clonotype. This chain uses TRBV6-2 or TRBV6-3 with TRBJ2-3; no clear D gene. The V end lost 5 bases, the J end lost 4 bases, and 16 bases lay between the germline ends. From germline, CDR1 is MNHEY and CDR2 SVGEGT. This CDR3 contains 15 residues. The DNA for the CDR3 is TGTGCCAGCAGTACCCCGATTGGCGCCCCAGATACGCAGTATTTT. Translation: CASSTPIGAPDTQYF.